The 26 T cell receptor beta chains reported below all come from one sample, sequenced in a study of T cell changes during pregnancy in multiple sclerosis. The table came from immunoSEQ multiplex PCR; TCRdb's copy has only in-frame clones and leaves some out. The table records about 110,000 clones, approximately 90% of them present only once. The sample here was peripheral blood, taken after pregnancy. Source of these receptors: a female donor with multiple sclerosis, enrolled in a pregnancy study.

This clone has only a few counts. The chain has TRBV7-9 and TRBJ2-7; TRBD1 is a possible D gene (6 bases). CDR1 and CDR2 (germline): SEHNR, FQNEAQ (reference sequence). V was pared by 4 bases and J by 3 bases, with 7 bases between. There are 12 residues in the CDR3. The DNA for the CDR3 is TGTGCCAGCAGCTCAGGGGTCTACGAGCAGTACTTC. Translation: CASSSGVYEQYF.

The chain links TRBV7-9 to TRBJ1-2; D possibly corresponds to TRBD1 (6 bases). V dropped 4 bases and J dropped 1 base, with 19 bases sitting between them. Germline lookup yields CDR1 SEHNR and CDR2 FQNEAQ (reference sequence). The CDR3 loop spans 17 amino acids. DNA for the CDR3: TGTGCCAGCAGCTCAGGGACACGTCGCACCCTTAACTATGGCTACACCTTC. Its protein product is CASSSGTRRTLNYGYTF.

J is TRBJ2-7 and V is TRBV5-1; TRBD2 matches at 9 bases. CDR1 and CDR2 from the germline V gene are SGHRS and YFSETQ. J gave up 2 bases and V 0 bases, and 3 bases lay outside the gene matches. The CDR3 contains 15 residues. CDR3 protein: CASSLVLAGTYEQYF. The CDR3 DNA reads as TGCGCCAGCAGCTTGGTGCTAGCGGGAACCTACGAGCAGTACTTC.

This chain uses TRBV7-2 with TRBJ2-2; possible D gene TRBD1, 6 bases. V lost 6 bases and J lost 4, with 12 bases in between. The germline V gene has CDR1 SGHTA and CDR2 FQGNSA. The CDR3 extends over 14 amino acids. CDR3 nucleotide sequence: TGTGCCAGCAGTCGGACAGCGGTCACCGGGGAGCTGTTTTTT. Its protein is CASSRTAVTGELFF.

This chain connects TRBV27 to TRBJ2-7, with TRBD2 identical over 8 bases. The germline V gene has CDR1 MNHEY and CDR2 SMNVEV (reference sequence). V lost 8 bases, J lost 4 bases, and 7 bases stayed unmatched. The CDR3 runs to 13 residues. CDR3 DNA sequence: TGTGCCAGCTGGCGCGGGGGGCTTTACGAGCAGTACTTC. Its protein product is CASWRGGLYEQYF.

The chain joins TRBV5-4 to TRBJ2-7, with 11 bases that match TRBD1. The CDR3 totals 14 residues. CDR1 SGHNT and CDR2 YYREEE come from the germline V gene (reference sequence). Unmatched junction bases numbered 2, after V lost 4 bases and J lost 2 bases. The CDR3 is CASSRGQGAYEQYF. The CDR3, as DNA: TGTGCCAGCAGCCGGGGACAGGGGGCCTACGAGCAGTACTTC.

Only one count was recorded for this clone. The V gene is TRBV5-5, the J gene TRBJ2-1; no clear D. Germline V gene sequence: CDR1 SGHKS, CDR2 YYEKEE (reference sequence). V was clipped by 1 base and J by 6 bases, with 2 bases between them. The CDR3 spans 11 residues. CDR3 DNA sequence: TGTGCCAGCAGCTTGCTCAATGAGCAGTTCTTC. It specifies CASSLLNEQFF.

The V and J genes are TRBV6-5 and TRBJ2-5; D might be TRBD1 (6 bases). CDR1 and CDR2 from the germline V gene are MNHEY and SVGAGI. V gave up 6 bases and J gave up 1 base, with 12 bases separating them. There are 14 residues in the CDR3. The CDR3 spells CASSRGTFQETQYF. For the CDR3, the DNA is TGTGCCAGCAGCCGAGGGACATTCCAAGAGACCCAGTACTTC.

This clone was seen just once. The J gene is TRBJ2-7, the V gene TRBV2, with 12 bases matching TRBD2. The junction had 4 bases not matched to a gene; V was cut back by 6 bases and J by 4 bases. Germline loops: CDR1 SNHLY, CDR2 FYNNEI. This CDR3 is built from 14 residues. In nucleotides, the CDR3 is TGTGCCAGCAGCGGACTAGCGGGACGATACGAGCAGTACTTC. This translates into CASSGLAGRYEQYF.

There are a few counts of this clone. The gene calls are TRBV7-3 and TRBJ1-1; 7 bases agree with TRBD1. CDR3 length: 15 residues. V gave up 5 bases and J gave up 2 bases; unmatched junction bases: 8. Germline values: CDR1 SGHTA, CDR2 FQGTGA. The CDR3 DNA sequence: TGTGCCAGCAGCCCCTCCGGGACAGCAAACACTGAAGCTTTCTTT. Residues: CASSPSGTANTEAFF.

Only a few counts were recorded for this clone. The chain uses TRBV6-1 and TRBJ1-1, with TRBD1 as a possible D gene (5 bases). The CDR3 consists of 13 residues. V was shortened by 3 bases and J by 5 bases, with 10 bases between the two germline ends. Per the germline V gene, CDR1 is MNHNS and CDR2 is SASEGT. The CDR3 DNA reads as TGTGCCAGCAGTGAGACAGTGGGGACTGAAGCTTTCTTT. Protein sequence: CASSETVGTEAFF.

V is TRBV2 and J is TRBJ2-7; a possible D gene is TRBD2 (5 bases). CDR1 and CDR2 (germline): SNHLY, FYNNEI. Trimming cost V 8 bases and J 3 bases, with 14 bases left between them. The CDR3 is made up of 13 amino acids. The CDR3 sequence: CASSDFGIYEQYF. The CDR3 DNA reads as TGTGCCAGCTCGGACTTTGGGATCTACGAGCAGTACTTC.

The chain joins TRBV5-1 to TRBJ2-7, with TRBD1 identical over 9 bases. Per germline, CDR1 SGHRS and CDR2 YFSETQ. The ends lost 4 bases at V and 0 bases at J; junction bases unmatched: 5. The CDR3 has 15 amino acids. CDR3 DNA: TGCGCCAGCAGCCCAACAGGGGGCCGCTCCTACGAGCAGTACTTC. Amino acid sequence: CASSPTGGRSYEQYF.

The CDR3 loop is CACGKEAVTDTQYF. In DNA form, the CDR3 reads TGTGCCTGCGGGAAAGAAGCGGTCACAGATACGCAGTATTTT. The gene calls are TRBV5-4 and TRBJ2-3; tentative D call: TRBD2 (6 bases). This CDR3 spans 14 amino acids. CDR1 SGHNT and CDR2 YYREEE come from the germline V gene (reference sequence). Trimming left V 10 bases short and J 2 bases short, with 17 bases between.

V and J are TRBV5-1 and TRBJ2-7; tentatively, D is TRBD1 (6 bases). The CDR3 contains 15 residues. The V gene lost 0 bases and the J gene lost 3 bases, with 13 bases spanning the gap. The germline CDR1 and CDR2 sequences are SGHRS and YFSETQ. In DNA form, the CDR3 reads TGCGCCAGCAGCTTGGAAGGACAGAGGCACTACGAGCAGTACTTC. Amino acids: CASSLEGQRHYEQYF.

The chain recombines TRBV21-1 with TRBJ2-7; the tabulated D call, TRBD1, remains unverified against the DNA. TRBV21-1 is a known pseudogene. The CDR3 is 9 amino acids. DNA for the CDR3: TGTGCCCAAACCTACGAGCAGTACTTC. Translating gives CAQTYEQYF.

The CDR3, as DNA: TGTGCCAGCAGTGAAGGGTGGTGGCGGGAAACAGCCAAAAACATTCAGTACTTC. This encodes CASSEGWWRETAKNIQYF. The chain uses TRBV6-1 and TRBJ2-4; TRBD2 is a possible D gene (6 bases). The length of the CDR3 is 18 residues. Germline CDR1 reads MNHNS; CDR2 reads SASEGT. V was clipped by 1 base and J by 0 bases, with 16 bases between them.

The CDR3 reads CASTPGLAGASWTGELFF. In DNA, the CDR3 is TGTGCCAGTACCCCCGGACTAGCGGGGGCCTCGTGGACCGGGGAGCTGTTTTTT. J is TRBJ2-2 and V is TRBV19; 13 bases line up with TRBD2. J gave up 5 bases and V 7 bases, and 13 bases lay outside the gene matches. The CDR3 runs to 18 residues. Germline V lookup: CDR1 LNHDA, CDR2 SQIVND (reference sequence).

This chain uses TRBV6-5 with TRBJ2-1; 7 positions match TRBD1. Trimming at V came to 2 bases and at J to 7 bases, leaving 11 bases not matched to a gene. The CDR3 runs to 16 residues. The germline CDR1 and CDR2 sequences are MNHEY and SVGAGI. CDR3 residues: CASSYLNLQGRNEQFF. The CDR3 coding sequence is TGTGCCAGCAGTTACCTTAATCTACAGGGGCGGAATGAGCAGTTCTTC.

This chain uses TRBV15 with TRBJ2-1, with 12 bases aligning to TRBD2. CDR1 LNHNV and CDR2 YYDKDF come from the germline V gene (reference sequence). The CDR3 consists of 16 residues. The ends lost 3 bases at V and 5 bases at J; junction bases unmatched: 5. The CDR3 region has the DNA TGTGCCACCAGCAGCACCTCTAGCGGGAGGGACAATGAGCAGTTCTTC. Its translation is CATSSTSSGRDNEQFF.

The genes are TRBV7-6 and TRBJ2-1; 11 bases are a match to TRBD1. V lost 5 bases and J lost 6; bases outside the gene matches: 6. Per germline, CDR1 SGHVS and CDR2 FNYEAQ. The CDR3 loop spans 15 amino acids. In DNA, the CDR3 is TGTGCCAGCAGCCTAGGGGACAGGGGGGTCAATGAGCAGTTCTTC. Residues: CASSLGDRGVNEQFF.

The chain uses TRBV28 and TRBJ1-2; maybe TRBD1 (5 bases). Trimming pared 10 bases from V and 3 bases from J, leaving 12 bases between. Germline-derived CDR1 and CDR2 are MDHEN and SYDVKM. CDR3 length equals 12 residues. The CDR3: CATNRFDYGYTF. The CDR3 DNA is TGTGCCACCAACAGGTTTGACTATGGCTACACCTTC.

This chain connects TRBV10-3 to TRBJ2-1, with 11 nucleotides matching TRBD1. The germline CDR1 and CDR2 sequences are ENHRY and SYGVKD. CDR3 length equals 15 residues. The V segment lost 2 bases and the J segment 7 bases; nucleotides outside the gene matches: 4. CDR3 protein: CAISEAGTGGNEQFF. The CDR3 DNA follows: TGTGCCATCAGTGAGGCCGGGACAGGGGGTAATGAGCAGTTCTTC.

The CDR3 region has the DNA TGTGCCAGCAGTGAAGAACAGGGCAACTATGGCTACACCTTC. Translated: CASSEEQGNYGYTF. This sequence joins TRBV6-1 and TRBJ1-2; a weak D match, TRBD1 (6 bases). The V and J ends lost 1 base and 2 bases respectively, with 8 bases between them. Germline values: CDR1 MNHNS, CDR2 SASEGT. The CDR3 is 14 amino acids.

The genes are TRBV6-6 and TRBJ1-1; 7 positions agree with TRBD1. V lost 6 bases to trimming and J lost 1 base; unmatched junction nucleotides: 5. Germline V gives CDR1 MNHNY, CDR2 SVGAGI (reference sequence). The CDR3 runs 14 residues. CDR3 in DNA: TGTGCCAGCAGCTTACAGGGGAGGAACACTGAAGCTTTCTTT. Protein product: CASSLQGRNTEAFF.

The chain is built from TRBV6-1 and TRBJ2-7; a weak D match, TRBD2 (5 bases). The CDR3 contains 13 residues. Per germline, CDR1 MNHNS and CDR2 SASEGT. Trimming removed 3 bases from V and 4 bases from J, with 10 bases in between. In DNA, the CDR3 is TGTGCCAGCAGTGACCAAGGAGGTTACGAGCAGTACTTC. Translated: CASSDQGGYEQYF.